This T cell receptor (beta chain) was profiled in a study of blood T cell repertoires in COVID-19 (dated by TCRdb to 2020 to 2021). Looking at the study overall: The collaborator samples originated in the United States, Italy and Spain and spanned the acute and convalescent phases of COVID-19. The material from the prospective study consisted of cDNA or gDNA derived from T cells, B-cell-depleted T cells, or PBMCs. The dataset comprised deeply sampled blood TCRbeta repertoires from subjects exposed to, actively infected with, or recovered from COVID-19. The repertoires were released in a freely available public database meant as a resource for research on the immune response to SARS-CoV-2. Samples were obtained from the ongoing ImmuneRACE study (first 160 participants) and from 950 to 1,500 subjects provided by 6 global collaborators. A de-identified subject ID, COVID-19 status, age in years and sex were almost always included in the sample metadata. HLA class I and class II types, where available, came from metadata supplied by the sample provider rather than from assay-based typing.

Overall study results and their limits: The amount of clinical and demographic metadata varied by source and participant and was provided uncurated.

Sequences MDHEN (CDR1) and SYDVKM (CDR2) are obtained from the germline V gene. The CDR3 numbers 17 residues from cysteine through phenylalanine. CDR3 DNA only is kept here, 51 bases in frame from base 1. V is shortened by 6 bases, J by 0 bases, and the region joining them spans 18 bases. A remark on this clone: Its antigen has not been determined. No much larger clone exists at a distance of one base, and base qualities are not known.

The immunoSEQ Assay, a bias-controlled multiplex PCR, was used to amplify TCRbeta CDR3 regions from genomic DNA. In the original analysis: Within the assay, amplification of reference gene primers was used to estimate how many nucleated cells each sample contained. To quantify the absolute abundance of each unique TCRbeta CDR3 rearrangement, sequence reads were collapsed and filtered. Productive Simpson clonality was computed per sample as the square root of Simpson's diversity index over productive rearrangements. This is the immuneACCESS table as TCRdb keeps it, with only in-frame sequences that have V and J called. A part of the clones is gone; compared with another copy, unresolved V genes explain less than half, and the rest is unexplained. V and J calls and clone size follow that table, whereas D and trimming were derived from the DNA. Counted in this sample were 250,000 or so clones; approximately 85% of them appeared once. Of the sample, under 2.5% falls within the top ten clones.

Enrolling through a virtual design, the prospective study's participants ranged in age from roughly 18 to 90 years and lived across 24 United States geographic areas. Cohort assignment in the prospective study relied on participant-reported clinical history from a screening survey and a study questionnaire. Recovered participants in ImmuneRACE Cohort 3 were defined by two consecutive negative NP/OP PCR tests, clearance by a healthcare professional, or resolution of symptoms. Each participant in the prospective study had whole blood, serum and a nasopharyngeal or oropharyngeal swab collected by mobile phlebotomists. Participants in the prospective study had the option to provide additional blood draws and questionnaires over an approximately 2-month period. Before DNA extraction, blood samples from the prospective study were shipped at room temperature or frozen.

The sequencing sample was made of PBMCs or T cells enriched from blood (not recorded which). Rearrangement joined TRBV28 to TRBJ1-5; no D segment can be confidently identified. The origin of this receptor is a woman aged 50 to 60 who had recovered from COVID-19. The base sequence is TGTGCCAGCAGACAATTCCCCGAGGGCTATAGCAATCAGCCCCAGCATTTT. This yields the protein CASRQFPEGYSNQPQHF.